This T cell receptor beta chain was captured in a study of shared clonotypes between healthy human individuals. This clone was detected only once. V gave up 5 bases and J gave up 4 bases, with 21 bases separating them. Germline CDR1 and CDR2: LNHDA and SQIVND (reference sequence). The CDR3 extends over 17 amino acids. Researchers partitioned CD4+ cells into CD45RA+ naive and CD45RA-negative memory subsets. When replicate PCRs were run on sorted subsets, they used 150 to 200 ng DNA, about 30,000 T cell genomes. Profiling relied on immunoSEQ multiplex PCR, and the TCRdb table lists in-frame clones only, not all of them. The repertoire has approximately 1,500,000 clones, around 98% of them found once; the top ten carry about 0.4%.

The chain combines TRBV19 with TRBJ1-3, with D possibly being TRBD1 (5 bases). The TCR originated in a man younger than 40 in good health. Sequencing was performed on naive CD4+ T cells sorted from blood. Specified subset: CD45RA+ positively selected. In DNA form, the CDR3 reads TGTGCCAGTAGTCCCGGGCCTTGGGGACGTACGGGAAACACCATATATTTT. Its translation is CASSPGPWGRTGNTIYF. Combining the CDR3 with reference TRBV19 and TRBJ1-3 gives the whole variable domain DGGITQSPKYLFRKEGQNVTLSCEQNLNHDAMYWYRQDPGQGLRLIYYSQIVNDFQKGDIAEGYSVSREKKESFPLTVTSAQKNPTAFYLCASSPGPWGRTGNTIYFGEGSWLTVV.